This TCR beta chain was captured in a study of CD8 T cells in Susac syndrome. This clonotype appeared a single time. This CDR3 comprises 15 residues. Trimming cost V 1 base and J 2 bases; bases outside gene matches: 4. The germline CDR1 and CDR2 sequences are MNHNS and SASEGT. It was with random hexamers that roughly 0.45 to 1 ug RNA was reverse transcribed. TCRdb independently ran MiXCR on the immunoSEQ multiplex PCR reads; one entry per CDR3 protein. This table has about 170,000 distinct CDR3 sequences, approximately 95% appearing once. Specimen: CD4+ T cells from PBMCs. The rearrangement uses TRBV6-1 and TRBJ1-2; 7 nucleotides match TRBD1. The receptor's source is a human donor with multiple sclerosis. The CDR3 protein is CASSEVVRGNYGYTF. The CDR3 nucleotides are TGTGCCAGCAGTGAAGTTGTCAGGGGGAACTATGGCTACACCTTC.